This T cell receptor (beta chain) was sequenced during a study of PD-1 blockade in classical Hodgkin lymphoma. Overall study: With a 2-week interval, patients received intravenous nivolumab at 3 mg/kg. Broader study findings: At baseline, newly diagnosed patients reportedly showed less TCR diversity than healthy donors.

TCRdb keeps only in-frame clones here, not all; method: immunoSEQ multiplex PCR. There are about 10,000 clones in the sample; over 70% occur only once, and roughly 10% lies in the top ten. J lost 8 bases, V lost 1 base, and 9 bases had no gene match. This CDR3 has 17 residues. The germline CDR1 and CDR2 sequences are LGHNA and YSLEER. This clone was seen a handful of times. The antigen remains unidentified. Time point in this sample: cycle 4 day 1 (C4D1), after 5 to 7 weeks of nivolumab. Each patient relapsed following autologous stem cell transplantation, and prior brentuximab vedotin exposure differed. Negative selection with magnets was how CD8+ T cells were isolated from the thawed PBMCs.

The material was CD8+ T cells from blood, obtained before the fourth cycle of nivolumab. The TCR comes from a human donor with classical Hodgkin lymphoma. The J gene is TRBJ2-1, the V gene TRBV4-3, with 12 bases lining up with TRBD2. CDR3 protein: CASSQGLAGGPTYEQFF. The CDR3, as DNA: TGCGCCAGCAGCCAAGGGCTAGCGGGAGGGCCTACATATGAGCAGTTCTTC.